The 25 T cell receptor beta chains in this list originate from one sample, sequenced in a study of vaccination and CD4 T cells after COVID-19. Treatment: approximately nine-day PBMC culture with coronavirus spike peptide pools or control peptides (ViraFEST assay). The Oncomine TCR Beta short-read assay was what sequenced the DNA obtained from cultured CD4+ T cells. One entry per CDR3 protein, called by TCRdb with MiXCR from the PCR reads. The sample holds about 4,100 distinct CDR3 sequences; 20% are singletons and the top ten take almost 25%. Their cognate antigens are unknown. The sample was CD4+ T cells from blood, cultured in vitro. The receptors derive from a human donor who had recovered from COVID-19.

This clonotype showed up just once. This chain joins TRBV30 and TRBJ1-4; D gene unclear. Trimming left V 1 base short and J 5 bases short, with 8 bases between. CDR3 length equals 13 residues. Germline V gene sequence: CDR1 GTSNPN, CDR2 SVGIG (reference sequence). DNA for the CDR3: TGTGCCTGGAGTGGGGGATCCAATGAAAAACTGTTTTTT. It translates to CAWSGGSNEKLFF.

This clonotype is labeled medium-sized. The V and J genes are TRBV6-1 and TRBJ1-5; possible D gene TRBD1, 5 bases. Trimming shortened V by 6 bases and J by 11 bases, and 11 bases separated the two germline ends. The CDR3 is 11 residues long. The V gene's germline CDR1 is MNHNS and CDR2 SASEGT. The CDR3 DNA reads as TGTGCCAGCAGGCAGGGAGGCGCCCAGCATTTT. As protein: CASRQGGAQHF.

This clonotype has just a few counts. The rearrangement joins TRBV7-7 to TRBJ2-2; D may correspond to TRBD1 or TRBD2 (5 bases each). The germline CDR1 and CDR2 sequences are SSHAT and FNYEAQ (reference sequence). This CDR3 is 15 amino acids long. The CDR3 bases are TGTGCTACCTCGGGGAAGCAGGGCGGCACCGGGGAGCTGTTTTTT. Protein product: CATSGKQGGTGELFF.

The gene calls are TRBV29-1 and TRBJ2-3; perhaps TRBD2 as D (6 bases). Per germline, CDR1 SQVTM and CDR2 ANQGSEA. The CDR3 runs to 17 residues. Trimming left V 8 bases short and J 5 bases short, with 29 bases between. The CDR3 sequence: CSSLRVGGLRNEDTQYF. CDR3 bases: TGCAGCTCCCTACGGGTGGGGGGACTCCGTAATGAAGATACGCAGTATTTT.

In nucleotides, the CDR3 is TGTGCCATCAGTGAGTGGTCAGGGAGCACAGATACGCAGTATTTT. Translating it yields CAISEWSGSTDTQYF. This chain links TRBV10-3 with TRBJ2-3, with a weak D call TRBD1 (5 bases). The CDR3 extends over 15 amino acids. Trimming took 1 base from V and 0 from J, leaving 8 bases between them. Germline assignment: CDR1 ENHRY and CDR2 SYGVKD.

CDR3 loop: CASSPPRNKAWMQPQHF. CDR3 coding DNA: TGTGCCAGTAGTCCCCCCCGGAACAAAGCGTGGATGCAGCCCCAGCATTTT. The J gene is TRBJ1-5, the V gene TRBV19; D not resolved. CDR3 length: 17 amino acids. Per germline, CDR1 LNHDA and CDR2 SQIVND (reference sequence). Trimming removed 5 bases at V and 7 bases at J, with 24 bases between. Complete variable domain (other parts from reference TRBV19 and TRBJ1-5): DGGITQSPKYLFRKEGQNVTLSCEQNLNHDAMYWYRQDPGQGLRLIYYSQIVNDFQKGDIAEGYSVSREKKESFPLTVTSAQKNPTAFYLCASSPPRNKAWMQPQHFGDGTRLSIL.

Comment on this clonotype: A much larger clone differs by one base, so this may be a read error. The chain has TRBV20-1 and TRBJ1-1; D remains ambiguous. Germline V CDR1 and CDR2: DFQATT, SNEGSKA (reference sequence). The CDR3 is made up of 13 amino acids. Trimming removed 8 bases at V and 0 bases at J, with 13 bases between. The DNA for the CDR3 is TGCAGTACCGCCGACGTCTTGAACACTGAAGCTTTCTTT. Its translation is CSTADVLNTEAFF.

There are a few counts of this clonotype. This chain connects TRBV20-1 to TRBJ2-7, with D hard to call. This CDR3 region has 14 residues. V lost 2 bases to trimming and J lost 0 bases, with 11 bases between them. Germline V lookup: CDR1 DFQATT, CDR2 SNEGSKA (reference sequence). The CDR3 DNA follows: TGCAGTGCTAGACGACGGACGAGCTCCTACGAGCAGTACTTC. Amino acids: CSARRRTSSYEQYF.

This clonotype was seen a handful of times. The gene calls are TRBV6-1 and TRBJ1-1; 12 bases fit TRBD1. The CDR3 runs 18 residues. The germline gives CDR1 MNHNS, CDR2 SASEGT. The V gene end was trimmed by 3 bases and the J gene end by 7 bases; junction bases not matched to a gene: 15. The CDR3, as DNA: TGTGCCAGCAGTGACCCGCGGCGGGGACAGGGGGCAATTGATGAAGCTTTCTTT. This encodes CASSDPRRGQGAIDEAFF.

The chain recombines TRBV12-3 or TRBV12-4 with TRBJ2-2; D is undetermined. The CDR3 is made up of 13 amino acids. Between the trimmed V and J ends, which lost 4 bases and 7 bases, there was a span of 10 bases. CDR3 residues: CASSSQLRGELFF. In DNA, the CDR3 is TGTGCCAGCAGTTCTCAGCTACGCGGGGAGCTGTTTTTT.

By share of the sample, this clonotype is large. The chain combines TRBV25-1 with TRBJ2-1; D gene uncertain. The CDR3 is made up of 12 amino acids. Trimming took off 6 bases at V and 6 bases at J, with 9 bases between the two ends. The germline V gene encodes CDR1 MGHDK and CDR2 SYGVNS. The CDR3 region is CASSPGPNEQFF. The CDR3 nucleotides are TGTGCCAGCAGCCCCGGCCCCAATGAGCAGTTCTTC.

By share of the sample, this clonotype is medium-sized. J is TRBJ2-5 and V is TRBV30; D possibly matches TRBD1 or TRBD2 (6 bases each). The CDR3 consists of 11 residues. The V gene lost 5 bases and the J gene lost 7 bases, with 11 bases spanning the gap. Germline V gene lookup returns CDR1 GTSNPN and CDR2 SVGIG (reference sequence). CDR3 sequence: CAWGGLGTQYF. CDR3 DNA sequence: TGTGCCTGGGGGGGGCTCGGGACCCAGTACTTC.

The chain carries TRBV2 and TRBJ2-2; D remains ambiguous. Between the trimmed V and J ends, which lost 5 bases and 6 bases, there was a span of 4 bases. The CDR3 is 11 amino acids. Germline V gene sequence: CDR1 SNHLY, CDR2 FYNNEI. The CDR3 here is CASSISGELFF. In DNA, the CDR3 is TGTGCCAGCAGTATATCCGGGGAGCTGTTTTTT. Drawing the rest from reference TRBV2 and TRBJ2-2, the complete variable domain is EPEVTQTPSHQVTQMGQEVILRCVPISNHLYFYWYRQILGQKVEFLVSFYNNEISEKSEIFDDQFSVERPDGSNFTLKIRSTKLEDSAMYFCASSISGELFFGEGSRLTVL.

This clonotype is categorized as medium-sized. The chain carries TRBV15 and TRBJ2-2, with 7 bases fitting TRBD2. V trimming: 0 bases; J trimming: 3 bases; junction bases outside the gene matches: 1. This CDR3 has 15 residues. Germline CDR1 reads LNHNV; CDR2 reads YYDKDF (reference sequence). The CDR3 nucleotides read TGTGCCACCAGCAGAGATGCGGGGGACACCGGGGAGCTGTTTTTT. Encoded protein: CATSRDAGDTGELFF.

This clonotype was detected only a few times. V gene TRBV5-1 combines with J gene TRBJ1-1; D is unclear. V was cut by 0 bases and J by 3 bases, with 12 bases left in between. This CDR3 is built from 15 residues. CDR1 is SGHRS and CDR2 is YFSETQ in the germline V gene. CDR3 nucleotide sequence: TGCGCCAGCAGCTTGGCCCTAGGTGGGGACACTGAAGCTTTCTTT. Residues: CASSLALGGDTEAFF.

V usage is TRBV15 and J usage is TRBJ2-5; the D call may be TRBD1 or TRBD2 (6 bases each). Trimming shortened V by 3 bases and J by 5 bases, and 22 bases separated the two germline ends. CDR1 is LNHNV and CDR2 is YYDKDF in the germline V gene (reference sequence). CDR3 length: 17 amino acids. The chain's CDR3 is CATSSILGGPSRETQYF. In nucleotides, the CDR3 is TGTGCCACCAGCAGCATCCTAGGGGGGCCCTCCCGGGAGACCCAGTACTTC.

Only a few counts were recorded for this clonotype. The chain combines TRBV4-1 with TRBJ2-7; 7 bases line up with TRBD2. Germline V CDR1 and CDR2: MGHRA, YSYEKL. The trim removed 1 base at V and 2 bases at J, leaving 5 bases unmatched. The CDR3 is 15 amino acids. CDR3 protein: CASSQAGTTTYEQYF. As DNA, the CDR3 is TGCGCCAGCAGCCAAGCCGGGACTACTACCTACGAGCAGTACTTC.

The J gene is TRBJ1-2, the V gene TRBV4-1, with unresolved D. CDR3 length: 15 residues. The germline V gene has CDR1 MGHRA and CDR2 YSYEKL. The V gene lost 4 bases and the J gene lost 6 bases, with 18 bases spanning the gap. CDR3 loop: CASSPTSVRRNGYTF. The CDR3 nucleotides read TGCGCCAGCAGCCCTACTTCGGTCAGGAGAAATGGCTACACCTTC.

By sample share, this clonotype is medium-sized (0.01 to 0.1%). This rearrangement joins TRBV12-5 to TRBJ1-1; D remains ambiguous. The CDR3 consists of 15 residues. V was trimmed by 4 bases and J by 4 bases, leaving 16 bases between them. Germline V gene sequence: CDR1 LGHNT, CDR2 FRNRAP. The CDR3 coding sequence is TGTGCTAGTGGTTCTGGTCGGGGAACGGGCACTGAAGCTTTCTTT. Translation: CASGSGRGTGTEAFF.

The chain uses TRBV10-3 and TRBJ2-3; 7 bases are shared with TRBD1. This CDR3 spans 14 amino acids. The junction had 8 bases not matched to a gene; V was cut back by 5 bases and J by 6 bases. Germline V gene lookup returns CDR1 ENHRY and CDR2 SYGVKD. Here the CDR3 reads CAISNRGIGDTQYF. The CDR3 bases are TGTGCCATCAGTAACAGGGGTATAGGGGATACGCAGTATTTT.

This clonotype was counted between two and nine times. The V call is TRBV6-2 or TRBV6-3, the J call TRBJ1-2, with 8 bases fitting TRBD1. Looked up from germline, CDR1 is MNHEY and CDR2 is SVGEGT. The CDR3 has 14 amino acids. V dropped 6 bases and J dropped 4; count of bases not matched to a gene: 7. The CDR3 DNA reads TGTGCCAGCAGCCAAACCGGGACAGGCTATGGCTACACCTTC. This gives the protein CASSQTGTGYGYTF.

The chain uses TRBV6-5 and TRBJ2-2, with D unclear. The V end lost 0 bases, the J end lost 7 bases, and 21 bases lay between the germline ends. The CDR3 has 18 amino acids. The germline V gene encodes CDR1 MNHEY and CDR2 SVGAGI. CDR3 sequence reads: CASSYSSEVESPIGELFF. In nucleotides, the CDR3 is TGTGCCAGCAGTTACTCGAGTGAAGTAGAGTCGCCGATCGGGGAGCTGTTTTTT.

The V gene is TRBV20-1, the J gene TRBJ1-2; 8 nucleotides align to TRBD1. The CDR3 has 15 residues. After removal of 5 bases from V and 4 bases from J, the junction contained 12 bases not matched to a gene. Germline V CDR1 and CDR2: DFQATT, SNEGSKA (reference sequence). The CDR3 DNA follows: TGCAGTGCTTCCCCGGGACAGGCGATTTCCTATGGCTACACCTTC. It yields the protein CSASPGQAISYGYTF.

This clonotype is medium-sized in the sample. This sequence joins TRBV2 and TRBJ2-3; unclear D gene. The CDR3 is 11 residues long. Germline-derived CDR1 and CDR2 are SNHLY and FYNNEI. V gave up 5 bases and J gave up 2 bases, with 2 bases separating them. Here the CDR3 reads CASSTTDTQYF. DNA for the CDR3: TGTGCCAGCAGTACCACAGATACGCAGTATTTT.

Written as DNA, the CDR3 is TGCGCCAGCAGCTTGGAAGGAGGGGGGGGCAGCTCCTACGAGCAGTACTTC. Protein product: CASSLEGGGGSSYEQYF. This chain connects TRBV5-1 to TRBJ2-7, with D possibly matching TRBD2 (7 bases). Trimming removed 0 bases from V and 0 bases from J, with 16 bases in between. Germline V CDR1 and CDR2: SGHRS, YFSETQ. The CDR3 has 17 residues.